A single sample gave rise to the 2 T cell receptor beta chains below, sequenced in a study of beta chain features in type 1 diabetes. General observations from the study: All four CD4+ subsets of Type 1 diabetes patients contained TCRB CDR3s that were moderately but significantly shorter.

What these receptors recognize is not known. What was sequenced were expressed TCRB transcripts, since all of the isolated RNA had been reverse transcribed. Some clones are missing from TCRdb's copy, which holds only in-frame ones; the method was immunoSEQ multiplex PCR. The sample contains about 700,000 clones, around an eighth of which appear only once. The sequenced sample consisted of naive CD4+ T cells from blood. The receptor source for this set is a man aged 18 to 29 with type 1 diabetes.

The chain is built from TRBV27 and TRBJ1-2, with 8 bases lining up with TRBD1. Losses at the gene ends were 0 bases for V and 6 bases for J; bases not matched to a gene: 12. The CDR3 covers 17 residues. Germline CDR1 and CDR2: MNHEY and SMNVEV (reference sequence). The CDR3 sequence: CASSLSFPTGGGDGYTF. The CDR3 coding sequence is TGTGCCAGCAGTTTATCGTTCCCTACAGGGGGAGGTGATGGCTACACCTTC.

This clone has just a few counts. Other DNA sequences in the same sample also yield this CDR3. The rearrangement uses TRBV9 and TRBJ2-1, with D hard to call. V was cut by 2 bases and J by 2 bases, with 11 bases left in between. In germline, CDR1 is SGDLS, CDR2 YYNGEE. The CDR3 contains 15 residues. The CDR3 reads CASSVSSGTYNEQFF. The CDR3 region has the DNA TGTGCCAGCAGCGTGAGTTCAGGTACCTACAATGAGCAGTTCTTC.